The present T cell receptor (beta chain) was sequenced within a study of blood T cell repertoires in COVID-19 (dated by TCRdb to 2020 to 2021). A note on the overall study: Collaborator samples came from the United States, Italy and Spain and covered acute and convalescent phases of COVID-19. The repertoires were released in a freely available public database intended as a resource for research on the immune response to SARS-CoV-2. The prospective study material was composed of cDNA or gDNA derived from T cells, B-cell-depleted T cells, or PBMCs. HLA class I and class II types, where available, came from metadata supplied by the sample provider rather than from assay-based typing. The samples were drawn from the first 160 participants of the ongoing ImmuneRACE study and from 950 to 1,500 subjects provided by 6 global collaborators. The sample metadata nearly always contained a de-identified subject ID, COVID-19 status, age in years and sex. The dataset comprised deeply sampled blood TCRbeta repertoires from subjects exposed to, actively infected with, or recovered from COVID-19.

CDR1 and CDR2 were assigned from the germline V gene as SGHRS and YFSETQ. The CDR3 starts with the cysteine, ends with the phenylalanine, and has 16 residues. Only CDR3 DNA is held: 48 bases, read in frame from base 1. About this clone: Its antigen is not yet known. The junction departs from the called germline gene at one end, perhaps through a read error.

The collaborating institutions used their own protocols to collect whole blood in K2EDTA tubes. For TCRbeta analysis, collaborator samples were shipped as frozen whole blood, as isolated PBMCs, or as DNA extracted from either sample type. Study-wide conclusions, independent of this receptor: How much clinical and demographic metadata was included differed by source and by participant, and the metadata was provided uncurated.

TCRbeta CDR3 regions were amplified from genomic DNA using the immunoSEQ Assay, a bias-controlled multiplex PCR. In the authors' own workflow: Within the assay, amplification of reference gene primers was used to estimate how many nucleated cells each sample contained. Sequence reads were collapsed and filtered to measure the absolute abundance of every unique TCRbeta CDR3 rearrangement. For each sample, productive Simpson clonality was calculated by taking the square root of Simpson's diversity index across productive rearrangements. This is the immuneACCESS table as TCRdb keeps it, with only in-frame sequences that have V and J called. A part of the clones is gone; compared with another copy, unresolved V genes explain less than half, and the rest is unexplained. The D gene and trimming were derived from the DNA, and the V and J assignments and clone size from that table. The sample table shows around 100,000 clones, and about 90% are seen once. The ten largest clones capture just under 20% of the sample.

The source material was peripheral blood. The TCR comes from a human donor in a cohort sampled during active COVID-19. The sequence is built from TRBV5-1 and TRBJ2-4, with 8 central nucleotides matching TRBD2. At the DNA level, the sequence is TGCGCCCGCAGCCGCCCGGGGGGGGGAGCCAAAAACATTCAGTACTTC. Translated, it gives CARSRPGGGAKNIQYF.